Listed below are T cell receptor beta chains from one sample, sequenced in a study of beta chain features in type 1 diabetes. Repertoires were generated with immunoSEQ multiplex PCR, while TCRdb's copy carries only in-frame clones and drops some. The table has some 350,000 clones, 8% to 10% seen once. Sequenced input: central memory CD4+ T cells from blood. These receptors all come from a young man with type 1 diabetes. CDR3s include the opening cysteine and the closing phenylalanine or tryptophan. D genes are given only for firm matches. Part of the rows lack a size; the others show once, few, many or a class for expanded clones.

d_call: NA
j_call: TRBJ2-5
v_call: TRBV19
clone_size: NA
cdr3_aa: CASSIYGDGETQYF
cdr3_nt: TGTGCCAGTAGTATATACGGTGACGGGGAGACCCAGTACTTC

d_call: TRBD2
j_call: TRBJ2-1
v_call: TRBV5-6
clone_size: NA
cdr3_aa: CASSRAGLVGNEQFF
cdr3_nt: TGTGCCAGCAGTAGAGCGGGGCTGGTGGGCAATGAGCAGTTCTTC

d_call: TRBD1
j_call: TRBJ2-5
v_call: TRBV5-1
clone_size: NA
cdr3_aa: CASSLAGTGRETQYF
cdr3_nt: TGCGCCAGCAGCTTGGCCGGGACAGGGAGGGAGACCCAGTACTTC

d_call: NA
j_call: TRBJ2-7
v_call: TRBV6-5
clone_size: few
cdr3_aa: CASRRDGYEQYF
cdr3_nt: TGTGCCAGCAGGAGGGACGGATACGAGCAGTACTTC

d_call: TRBD1
j_call: TRBJ1-3
v_call: TRBV7-6
clone_size: few
cdr3_aa: CASSAPGGSGNTIYF
cdr3_nt: TGTGCCAGCAGCGCGCCAGGGGGCAGTGGAAACACCATATATTTT

d_call: NA
j_call: TRBJ1-1
v_call: TRBV19
clone_size: few
cdr3_aa: CASIGGQANTEAFF
cdr3_nt: TGTGCCAGTATAGGGGGTCAGGCGAACACTGAAGCTTTCTTT

d_call: TRBD1
j_call: TRBJ1-1
v_call: TRBV19
clone_size: few
cdr3_aa: CASRSKQGADTEAFF
cdr3_nt: TGTGCCAGTAGGTCAAAACAGGGGGCGGACACTGAAGCTTTCTTT

d_call: NA
j_call: TRBJ2-6
v_call: TRBV7-2
clone_size: NA
cdr3_aa: CASSPGRGSGANVLTF
cdr3_nt: TGTGCCAGCAGCCCGGGAAGGGGGTCTGGGGCCAACGTCCTGACTTTC

d_call: NA
j_call: TRBJ2-1
v_call: TRBV5-1
clone_size: few
cdr3_aa: CASSFERPTYNEQFF
cdr3_nt: TGCGCCAGCAGCTTTGAGCGGCCGACCTACAATGAGCAGTTCTTC

d_call: NA
j_call: TRBJ2-5
v_call: TRBV29-1
clone_size: few
cdr3_aa: CSVETGKRETQYF
cdr3_nt: TGCAGCGTTGAAACGGGGAAGAGAGAGACCCAGTACTTC

d_call: TRBD1
j_call: TRBJ1-5
v_call: TRBV27
clone_size: few
cdr3_aa: CASSLSGTGAVQPQHF
cdr3_nt: TGTGCCAGCAGTCTCTCCGGGACAGGGGCTGTTCAGCCCCAGCATTTT

d_call: TRBD1
j_call: TRBJ1-5
v_call: TRBV7-9
clone_size: few
cdr3_aa: CASSAGTGSYGNQPQHF
cdr3_nt: TGTGCCAGCAGCGCCGGGACAGGGAGCTATGGCAATCAGCCCCAGCATTTT

d_call: NA
j_call: TRBJ2-1
v_call: TRBV5-4
clone_size: many
cdr3_aa: CASSSSRNEQFF
cdr3_nt: TGTGCCAGCAGCTCGAGCCGCAATGAGCAGTTCTTC

d_call: TRBD2
j_call: TRBJ2-1
v_call: TRBV18
clone_size: many
cdr3_aa: CASSPREFHEQFF
cdr3_nt: TGTGCCAGCTCACCGCGGGAGTTCCATGAGCAGTTCTTC

d_call: TRBD1
j_call: TRBJ1-4
v_call: TRBV28
clone_size: many
cdr3_aa: CASSWGQDNEKLFF
cdr3_nt: TGTGCCAGCAGCTGGGGACAGGATAATGAAAAACTGTTTTTT

d_call: NA
j_call: TRBJ1-1
v_call: TRBV6-1
clone_size: NA
cdr3_aa: CASRIYRANTEAFF
cdr3_nt: TGTGCCAGCAGGATATATAGGGCGAACACTGAAGCTTTCTTT

d_call: TRBD2
j_call: TRBJ2-7
v_call: TRBV28
clone_size: NA
cdr3_aa: CASSLPGGSGHEQYF
cdr3_nt: TGTGCCAGCAGTCTCCCAGGCGGGAGTGGCCACGAGCAGTACTTC

d_call: NA
j_call: TRBJ1-2
v_call: TRBV28
clone_size: few
cdr3_aa: CASSLRQLYGYTF
cdr3_nt: TGTGCCAGCAGTTTACGGCAGCTCTATGGCTACACCTTC

d_call: TRBD2
j_call: TRBJ2-7
v_call: TRBV28
clone_size: few
cdr3_aa: CASSLGGGRLSYEQYF
cdr3_nt: TGTGCCAGCAGTTTAGGAGGCGGGAGGCTCTCCTACGAGCAGTACTTC

d_call: TRBD1
j_call: TRBJ1-4
v_call: TRBV2
clone_size: NA
cdr3_aa: CASSFRDRGGKLFF
cdr3_nt: TGTGCCAGCAGCTTCCGGGACAGGGGAGGAAAACTGTTTTTT

d_call: NA
j_call: TRBJ2-1
v_call: TRBV29-1
clone_size: NA
cdr3_aa: CSVKPMGAYNEQFF
cdr3_nt: TGCAGCGTGAAACCAATGGGGGCCTACAATGAGCAGTTCTTC

d_call: NA
j_call: TRBJ2-4
v_call: TRBV7-2
clone_size: many
cdr3_aa: CASSSPRGARGIQYF
cdr3_nt: TGTGCCAGCAGCTCCCCCCGTGGAGCACGAGGCATTCAGTACTTC